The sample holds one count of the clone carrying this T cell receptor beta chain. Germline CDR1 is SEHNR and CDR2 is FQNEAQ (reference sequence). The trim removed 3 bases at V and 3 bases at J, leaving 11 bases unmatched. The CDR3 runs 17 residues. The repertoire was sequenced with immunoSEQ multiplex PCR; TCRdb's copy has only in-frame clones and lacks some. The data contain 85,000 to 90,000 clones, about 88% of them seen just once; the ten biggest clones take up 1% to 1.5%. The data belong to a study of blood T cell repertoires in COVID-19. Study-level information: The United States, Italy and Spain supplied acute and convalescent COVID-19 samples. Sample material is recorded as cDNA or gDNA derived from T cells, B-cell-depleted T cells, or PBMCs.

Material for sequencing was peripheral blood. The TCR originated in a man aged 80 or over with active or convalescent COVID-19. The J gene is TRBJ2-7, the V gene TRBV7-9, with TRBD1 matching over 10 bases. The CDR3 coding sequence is TGTGCCAGCAGCTTTAAGGCTGGCGGGACAGGGGACTACGAGCAGTACTTC. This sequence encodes CASSFKAGGTGDYEQYF.